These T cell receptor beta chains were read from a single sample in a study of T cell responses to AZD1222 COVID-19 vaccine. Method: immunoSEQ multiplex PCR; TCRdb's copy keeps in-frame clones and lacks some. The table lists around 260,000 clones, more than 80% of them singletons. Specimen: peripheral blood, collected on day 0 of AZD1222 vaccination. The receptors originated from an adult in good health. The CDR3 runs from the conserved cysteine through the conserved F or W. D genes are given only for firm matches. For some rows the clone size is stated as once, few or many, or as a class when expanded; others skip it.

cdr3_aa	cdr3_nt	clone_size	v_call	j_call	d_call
CASSAETSGNHNEQFF	TGTGCCAGCAGTGCCGAGACTAGCGGCAACCACAATGAGCAGTTCTTC	-	TRBV6-6	TRBJ2-1	TRBD2
CASSLGGGFGYTF	TGTGCCAGCAGCCTCGGGGGGGGCTTTGGCTACACCTTC	-	TRBV3-1/TRBV3-2	TRBJ1-2	-
CASSLVGEGYGYTF	TGTGCCAGCAGTTTAGTTGGGGAAGGCTATGGCTACACCTTC	-	TRBV6-5	TRBJ1-2	-
CASSSRGGSSPLHF	TGTGCCAGCAGTTCGAGGGGTGGGAGCTCACCCCTCCACTTT	-	TRBV6-5	TRBJ1-6	-
CASSLGTGVSNQPQHF	TGCGCCAGCAGCTTGGGGACAGGGGTTAGCAATCAGCCCCAGCATTTT	-	TRBV5-1	TRBJ1-5	TRBD1
CASSSLPVRNLSYEQYF	TGTGCCAGCAGCTCGCTGCCGGTACGTAACCTCTCCTACGAGCAGTACTTC	-	TRBV7-2	TRBJ2-7	-
CASSFLGRTNEKLFF	TGTGCCAGCAGTTTCCTGGGGAGGACTAATGAAAAACTGTTTTTT	-	TRBV28	TRBJ1-4	-
CASSPRQAHEQYF	TGTGCCAGCAGTCCAAGACAGGCTCACGAGCAGTACTTC	-	TRBV3-1/TRBV3-2	TRBJ2-7	-
CASSSTGTGYGYTF	TGTGCCAGCAGCTCGACAGGGACGGGCTATGGCTACACCTTC	-	TRBV5-4	TRBJ1-2	TRBD1
CASSPRTAASTDTQYF	TGTGCCAGCAGCCCCAGGACAGCCGCTAGCACAGATACGCAGTATTTT	-	TRBV7-8	TRBJ2-3	-
CSASETGGSTDEQYF	TGCAGTGCTAGTGAAACAGGGGGATCCACCGACGAGCAGTACTTC	few	TRBV20-1	TRBJ2-7	TRBD1
CASSPDRIVTDTQYF	TGTGCCAGCAGTCCGGACAGAATCGTGACAGATACGCAGTATTTT	-	TRBV6-1	TRBJ2-3	-
CASSTGVFNSPLHF	TGTGCCAGTAGTACGGGGGTTTTCAATTCACCCCTCCACTTT	-	TRBV19	TRBJ1-6	-
CASTGVLEQYF	TGTGCCAGCACCGGGGTTCTGGAGCAGTACTTC	once	TRBV2	TRBJ2-7	-
CAWLGGHSYEQYF	TGTGCCTGGTTGGGAGGACACTCCTACGAGCAGTACTTC	-	TRBV30	TRBJ2-7	-
CASRGPYTEAFF	TGTGCCAGCCGGGGGCCGTACACTGAAGCTTTCTTT	-	TRBV19	TRBJ1-1	-
CASSQEVAGRAFF	TGCGCCAGCAGCCAAGAAGTGGCAGGGCGAGCTTTCTTT	-	TRBV4-1	TRBJ1-1	-
CASSANIEQFF	TGTGCCAGCAGCGCCAATATTGAGCAGTTCTTC	-	TRBV9	TRBJ2-1	-
CASSPLGRVGEKLFF	TGTGCCAGCAGTCCCCTTGGCAGGGTAGGAGAAAAACTGTTTTTT	-	TRBV25-1	TRBJ1-4	-
CASSSQTMYHEKLFF	TGTGCCAGCAGCTCCCAGACAATGTATCATGAAAAACTGTTTTTT	once	TRBV7-9	TRBJ1-4	-
CASSPFAGGRDEQFF	TGTGCCAGCAGCCCCTTCGCGGGAGGACGCGATGAGCAGTTCTTC	-	TRBV28	TRBJ2-1	TRBD2
CASSLVRAGDTQYF	TGTGCCAGCAGCTTAGTCCGGGCGGGAGATACGCAGTATTTT	-	TRBV7-2	TRBJ2-3	-
CASSLGVAAPYEQYF	TGTGCCAGCAGCTTAGGAGTAGCGGCCCCCTACGAGCAGTACTTC	-	TRBV7-9	TRBJ2-7	-
CASIVRGFGTQYF	TGTGCCAGCATTGTCAGGGGGTTTGGGACCCAGTACTTC	-	TRBV2	TRBJ2-5	TRBD1
CATSRILNTGELFF	TGTGCCACCTCACGGATATTAAACACCGGGGAGCTGTTTTTT	-	TRBV28	TRBJ2-2	-
CASSSLDRADYGYTF	TGTGCCAGCAGCTCCCTGGACAGGGCTGACTATGGCTACACCTTC	-	TRBV7-2	TRBJ1-2	TRBD1
CAISESLGGSGGTLSYNEQFF	TGTGCCATCAGTGAGTCGCTAGGTGGTAGCGGGGGGACCTTATCCTACAATGAGCAGTTCTTC	few	TRBV10-3	TRBJ2-1	TRBD2
CASSFQETGEQFF	TGCGCCAGCAGCTTTCAGGAGACAGGGGAGCAGTTCTTC	-	TRBV5-1	TRBJ2-1	TRBD1
CASSLLAGVPHEQYF	TGTGCCAGCAGCCTACTAGCGGGGGTCCCCCACGAGCAGTACTTC	-	TRBV3-1/TRBV3-2	TRBJ2-7	TRBD2
CASSSGPAEAFF	TGTGCCAGCAGCTCTGGACCGGCTGAAGCTTTCTTT	-	TRBV5-8	TRBJ1-1	-
CASSFRPQGRGGYTF	TGTGCCAGCAGTTTTCGCCCCCAGGGTAGGGGTGGCTACACCTTC	-	TRBV28	TRBJ1-2	-
CASSMPAGPRDTQYF	TGTGCCAGTAGTATGCCAGCGGGGCCGCGGGATACGCAGTATTTT	-	TRBV19	TRBJ2-3	TRBD2
CASRMEGRYGYTF	TGTGCCAGCAGGATGGAGGGGCGCTATGGCTACACCTTC	-	TRBV2	TRBJ1-2	-
CASSLGLSAGEAYEQYF	TGTGCCAGCAGCTTAGGACTCTCTGCGGGGGAGGCCTACGAGCAGTACTTC	once	TRBV7-9	TRBJ2-7	TRBD2
CASSLDLLAGQPQHF	TGTGCCAGCAGCCTCGACCTCCTCGCGGGTCAGCCCCAGCATTTT	-	TRBV27	TRBJ1-5	-
CASSLPILTNTEAFF	TGTGCCAGCAGCTTGCCGATCCTAACGAACACTGAAGCTTTCTTT	-	TRBV7-9	TRBJ1-1	-
CASSPMDLPGYGYTF	TGTGCCAGCTCACCGATGGACTTACCAGGCTATGGCTACACCTTC	-	TRBV18	TRBJ1-2	-
CASSPTLTPGGYTF	TGTGCCAGCAGCCCTACTCTGACCCCCGGGGGCTACACCTTC	-	TRBV4-2	TRBJ1-2	-
CASSQTYRDAYGYTF	TGTGCCAGCAGCCAGACCTACAGGGACGCCTATGGCTACACCTTC	-	TRBV3-1/TRBV3-2	TRBJ1-2	-
CSAPGGGHTEAFF	TGCAGCGCCCCGGGAGGGGGTCACACTGAAGCTTTCTTT	-	TRBV29-1	TRBJ1-1	-
CASSISPRGEAFF	TGTGCCAGTAGTATAAGCCCAAGGGGTGAAGCTTTCTTT	-	TRBV19	TRBJ1-1	-
CASSPAHVNTEAFF	TGTGCCAGCAGCCCCGCCCACGTGAACACTGAAGCTTTCTTT	-	TRBV7-2	TRBJ1-1	-
CASSTRLGYTF	TGTGCCAGCAGCACGCGATTAGGCTACACCTTC	-	TRBV4-2	TRBJ1-2	-
CASSSGQGAYNEQFF	TGTGCCAGCAGTTCCGGACAGGGGGCCTACAATGAGCAGTTCTTC	once	TRBV27	TRBJ2-1	TRBD1
CASNRRGFGEKLFF	TGTGCCAGCAACCGAAGGGGTTTCGGTGAAAAACTGTTTTTT	-	TRBV27	TRBJ1-4	-